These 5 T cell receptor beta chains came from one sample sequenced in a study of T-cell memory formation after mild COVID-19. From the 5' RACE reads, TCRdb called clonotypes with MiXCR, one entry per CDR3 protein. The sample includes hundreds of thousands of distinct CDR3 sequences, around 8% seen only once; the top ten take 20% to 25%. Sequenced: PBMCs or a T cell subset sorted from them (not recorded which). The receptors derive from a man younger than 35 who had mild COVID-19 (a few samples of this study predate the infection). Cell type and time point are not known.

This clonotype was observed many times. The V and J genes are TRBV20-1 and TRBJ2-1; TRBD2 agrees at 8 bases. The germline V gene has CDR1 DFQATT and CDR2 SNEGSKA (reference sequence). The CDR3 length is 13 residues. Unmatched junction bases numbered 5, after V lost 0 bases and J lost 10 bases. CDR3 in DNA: TGCAGTGCTAGAGATGGGTTAGCGGGGGAGCAGTTCTTC. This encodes CSARDGLAGEQFF.

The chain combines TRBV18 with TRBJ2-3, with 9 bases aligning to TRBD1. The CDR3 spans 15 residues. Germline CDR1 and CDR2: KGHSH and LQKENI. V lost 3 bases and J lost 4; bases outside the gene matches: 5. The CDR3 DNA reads TGTGCCAGCTCACCCAGGACAGGGGAGGCAGATACGCAGTATTTT. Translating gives CASSPRTGEADTQYF.

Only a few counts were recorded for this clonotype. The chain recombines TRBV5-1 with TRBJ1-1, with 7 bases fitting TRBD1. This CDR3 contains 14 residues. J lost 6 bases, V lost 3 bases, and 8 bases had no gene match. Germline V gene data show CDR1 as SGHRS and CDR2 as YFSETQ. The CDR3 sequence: CASSYTKGTAEAFF. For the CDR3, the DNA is TGCGCCAGCAGCTACACGAAGGGGACAGCTGAAGCTTTCTTT.

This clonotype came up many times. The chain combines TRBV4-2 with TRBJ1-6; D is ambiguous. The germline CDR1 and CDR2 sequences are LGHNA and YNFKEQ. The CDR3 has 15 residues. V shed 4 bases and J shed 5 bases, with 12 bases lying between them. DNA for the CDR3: TGTGCCAGCAGCCGTGGACGGGCAGATAATTCACCCCTCCACTTT. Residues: CASSRGRADNSPLHF.

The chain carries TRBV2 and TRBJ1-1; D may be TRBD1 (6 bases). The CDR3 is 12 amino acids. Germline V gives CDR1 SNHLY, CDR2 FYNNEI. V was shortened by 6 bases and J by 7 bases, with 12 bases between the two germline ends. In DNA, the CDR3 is TGTGCCAGCAGGTACACAGGGAATGAAGCTTTCTTT. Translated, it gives CASRYTGNEAFF. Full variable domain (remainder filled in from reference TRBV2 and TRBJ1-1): EPEVTQTPSHQVTQMGQEVILRCVPISNHLYFYWYRQILGQKVEFLVSFYNNEISEKSEIFDDQFSVERPDGSNFTLKIRSTKLEDSAMYFCASRYTGNEAFFGQGTRLTVV.